These T cell receptor beta chains were read from a single sample in a study of T cells in Graves' hyperthyroidism and ophthalmopathy. TCRdb redid the calling of the multiplex PCR reads with MiXCR, one entry per CDR3 protein. The repertoire has 700,000 or so distinct CDR3 sequences, approximately 16% of them found once; the top ten carry around 8%. Sequencing was done on a sample of blood. The receptors here all came from a man in his late teens or twenties with Graves' hyperthyroidism. Both conserved end residues are part of each CDR3. A D gene is named only where the DNA matches it firmly. The size field is filled for only some rows; it gives once, few, many or a size class.

once	TRBJ1-2	TRBD1	TRBV24-1	TGTGCCACCAGTGAACGACAGGGGGCCACCTATGGCTACACCTTC	CATSERQGATYGYTF
NA	TRBJ2-2	TRBD2	TRBV12-3/TRBV12-4	TGTGCCAGCAGCTCGACTAGCGGGAGGGAGGTCTCCCGCGGAACCGGGGAGCTGTTTTTT	CASSSTSGREVSRGTGELFF
NA	TRBJ2-1	NA	TRBV7-2	TGTGCCAGCAGCCTTATGGCGGTTGAGCAGTTCTTC	CASSLMAVEQFF
many	TRBJ2-7	NA	TRBV29-1	TGCAGCGTTACCTCGGGACACAGCTACGAGCAGTACTTC	CSVTSGHSYEQYF
few	TRBJ2-7	NA	TRBV11-2	TGTGCCAGCACCTGGACAGTTTCACTATTTGGCTCCTACGAGCAGTACTTC	CASTWTVSLFGSYEQYF
NA	TRBJ2-7	NA	TRBV9	TGTGCCAGCAGCGTAGGTGAGCGCTTCTCCTACGAGCAGTACTTC	CASSVGERFSYEQYF
many	TRBJ2-3	NA	TRBV7-2	TGTGCCAGCAGCCAACGGGGCACAGATACGCAGTATTTT	CASSQRGTDTQYF
many	TRBJ1-1	NA	TRBV28	TGTGCCAGCAGTTTAGGGGCATACACTGAAGCTTTCTTT	CASSLGAYTEAFF
NA	TRBJ1-6	NA	TRBV2	TGTGCCAGCAGTGAAGACGGCTCCTATAATTCACCCCTCCACTTT	CASSEDGSYNSPLHF
many	TRBJ2-3	NA	TRBV11-3	TGTGCCAGCAGCTTAGATCGGCAGCTGGGGGATACGCAGTATTTT	CASSLDRQLGDTQYF
NA	TRBJ2-1	NA	TRBV7-2	TGTGCCAGCAGCGTTACTAGAAATGAGCAGTTCTTC	CASSVTRNEQFF
NA	TRBJ1-5	NA	TRBV4-1	TGCGCCAGCAGCCAAGGTACGGGGCGAAGCCAGCCCCAGCATTTT	CASSQGTGRSQPQHF
NA	TRBJ2-7	TRBD1	TRBV5-6	TGTGCCAGCAGCTATGAACAGGGGGACGAGCAGTACTTC	CASSYEQGDEQYF
NA	TRBJ2-7	NA	TRBV27	TGTGCCAGCAGTTCCACCAGGGAGTTGGGATCCTACGAGCAGTACTTC	CASSSTRELGSYEQYF
many	TRBJ1-1	TRBD1	TRBV29-1	TGCAGCGCCGATGTGGACAGGAGTTACGGTGAAGCTTTCTTT	CSADVDRSYGEAFF
many	TRBJ1-5	NA	TRBV28	TGTGCCAGCAGTTTCCCGGGCGCCCAGCATTTT	CASSFPGAQHF
few	TRBJ2-3	TRBD2	TRBV20-1	TGCAGTGGAATCCCAGGACACCGGGAGGGACTAGCTCTGAGGATAAGCACAGATACGCAGTATTTT	CSGIPGHREGLALRISTDTQYF
many	TRBJ2-7	TRBD1	TRBV5-1	TGCGCCAGCACGGTACAGGGGGCTGGCGAGCAGTACTTC	CASTVQGAGEQYF
NA	TRBJ2-3	TRBD2	TRBV5-4	TGTGCCAGCAGCAAACCGGGACTAGCGGGAAGCACAGATACGCAGTATTTT	CASSKPGLAGSTDTQYF
few	TRBJ1-2	NA	TRBV6-1	TGTGCCAGCAGGCATCAGGGAACTTTCGGGAGCTACACCTTC	CASRHQGTFGSYTF
NA	TRBJ2-5	TRBD2	TRBV14	TGTGCCAGCAGCCAAGCATTTACCGGGACTAGCGGGAGGCCCGAGTACTTC	CASSQAFTGTSGRPEYF
NA	TRBJ2-2	NA	TRBV4-2	TGTGCCAGCAGCCAAGAGGCCAGGAACACCGGGGAGCTGTTTTTT	CASSQEARNTGELFF
many	TRBJ2-1	NA	TRBV3-1	TGTGCCAGCAGCCAATGGCCCCTTGGGCACAATGAGCAGTTCTTC	CASSQWPLGHNEQFF
NA	TRBJ2-7	NA	TRBV7-2	TGTGCCAGCAGCTTAGTGACTTTGCGACCGCACGAGCAGTACTTC	CASSLVTLRPHEQYF
NA	TRBJ2-1	NA	TRBV19	TGTGCCAGTAGTCACCCCAGGGCCTACAATGAGCAGTTCTTC	CASSHPRAYNEQFF
many	TRBJ2-7	NA	TRBV2	TGTGCCAGCAGTGGCGAGGGGTGGACCTACGAGCAGTACTTC	CASSGEGWTYEQYF
many	TRBJ2-3	TRBD1	TRBV3-1	TGTGCCAGCAGCCTCCGACAGGGACGGGCAGATACGCAGTATTTT	CASSLRQGRADTQYF
NA	TRBJ2-1	NA	TRBV5-1	TGCGCCAGCAGCTCTCGACAGGGACTATCCTACAATGAGCAGTTCTTC	CASSSRQGLSYNEQFF
NA	TRBJ1-1	NA	TRBV5-1	TGCGCCAGCAGCTGGAAAAGGGGGGGAGGGACTGAAGCTTTCTTT	CASSWKRGGGTEAFF
many	TRBJ2-2	NA	TRBV6-2/TRBV6-3	TGTGCCAGCAGCCAGGGGGGCAGGGAGACCGGGGAGCTGTTTTTT	CASSQGGRETGELFF
many	TRBJ2-7	TRBD1	TRBV20-1	TGCAGTGCTAGACTACCCGGGACAGGACCCTACGAGCAGTACTTC	CSARLPGTGPYEQYF
many	TRBJ1-4	TRBD1	TRBV6-5	TGTGCCAGCAGTTACTCGAAAGGGACAGACCTCGTTGATAATGAAAAACTGTTTTTT	CASSYSKGTDLVDNEKLFF
few	TRBJ2-2	TRBD2	TRBV3-1	TGTGCCAGCAGCCAAGACGCGGGGGTGACCGGGGAGCTGTTTTTT	CASSQDAGVTGELFF
NA	TRBJ2-7	NA	TRBV20-1	TGCAGTGCTAGAGATCGACGCGGAGGCGGCGAGCAGTACTTC	CSARDRRGGGEQYF
NA	TRBJ1-1	TRBD1	TRBV7-6	TGTGCCAGCAGCTCCTATCGCCGGGACAGGGGAACTGAAGCTTTCTTT	CASSSYRRDRGTEAFF
few	TRBJ2-7	TRBD2	TRBV11-2	TGTGCCAGCAGCTTGGGAGGGGTGACTAGCGCCTACGAGCAGTACTTC	CASSLGGVTSAYEQYF
NA	TRBJ2-1	NA	TRBV29-1	TGCAGCGTTGGATGGAGGAGCTCCTACAATGAGCAGTTCTTC	CSVGWRSSYNEQFF
few	TRBJ1-1	TRBD1	TRBV20-1	TGCAGTGCCCGGAGACAGGGGTATGAAGCTTTCTTT	CSARRQGYEAFF
many	TRBJ2-7	NA	TRBV28	TGTGCCAGCAGGCCGCAGGACTCCTACGAGCAGTACTTC	CASRPQDSYEQYF
many	TRBJ2-1	TRBD2	TRBV11-3	TGTGCCAGCAGCTTCCGAATAGCGGGTGGTCTCTACAATGAGCAGTTCTTC	CASSFRIAGGLYNEQFF
many	TRBJ1-2	NA	TRBV20-1	TGCAGTGCTAGAGATGGGCAAGGGAGCGGCTACACCTTC	CSARDGQGSGYTF
many	TRBJ1-2	NA	TRBV27	TGTGCCAGCAGTTCTAGTCGCACAGGCAGAGAGGGCTACACCTTC	CASSSSRTGREGYTF
many	TRBJ2-5	NA	TRBV13	TGTGCCAGCAGCTTACGGAGTAAAGTCGCCGATCAAGAGACCCAGTACTTC	CASSLRSKVADQETQYF
NA	TRBJ2-3	TRBD1	TRBV5-1	TGCGCCAGCAGCGTAGGACAGGGGTCGGATACGCAGTATTTT	CASSVGQGSDTQYF
NA	TRBJ2-7	NA	TRBV29-1	TGCAGCGTTGAAGTTACAGGTCGTCCTACCTACGAGCAGTACTTC	CSVEVTGRPTYEQYF
NA	TRBJ2-7	TRBD2	TRBV4-1	TGCGCCAGCAGCCACCTCGGGAGGGCGACGTCCTACGAGCAGTACTTC	CASSHLGRATSYEQYF
few	TRBJ2-2	TRBD2	TRBV28	TGTGCCAGCGGTGAGCGGGAGTCCGGGGAGCTGTTTTTT	CASGERESGELFF
NA	TRBJ2-7	TRBD2	TRBV10-3	TGTGCCATCAGTGATCATGGAGGGCAAGCGGGAGTATACGAGCAGTACTTC	CAISDHGGQAGVYEQYF
NA	TRBJ2-1	TRBD2	TRBV5-1	TGCGCCAGCAGCGTGGGACTAGCGGGAGAAGATGAGCAGTTCTTC	CASSVGLAGEDEQFF
NA	TRBJ1-4	NA	TRBV5-5	TGTGCCAGCAGCTTGGTGGGGGCCGGTGAAAAACTGTTTTTT	CASSLVGAGEKLFF
many	TRBJ2-5	NA	TRBV7-3	TGTGCCAGCAGCTCTCGACTAGGAGAGACCCAGTACTTC	CASSSRLGETQYF
NA	TRBJ1-5	NA	TRBV12-3/TRBV12-4	TGTGCCAGCAGTTTAGACAATGGGGGGCACCCCCAGCATTTT	CASSLDNGGHPQHF
many	TRBJ2-7	NA	TRBV6-6	TGTGCCAGCACTTACTTTCCGAGTTCTTCTTACGAGCAGTACTTC	CASTYFPSSSYEQYF
many	TRBJ2-7	NA	TRBV4-1	TGCGCCAGCAGCCGAAATACAGGGAGCTCCTACGAGCAGTACTTC	CASSRNTGSSYEQYF
NA	TRBJ1-4	NA	TRBV11-2	TGTGCCAGCAGCTTAGGTGGAGTCGAAAAACTGTTTTTT	CASSLGGVEKLFF
few	TRBJ2-1	TRBD2	TRBV3-1	TGTGCCAGCAGCCCCTGGGGGACTAGCGGGGTTAAGACTTACAATGAGCAGTTCTTC	CASSPWGTSGVKTYNEQFF
many	TRBJ2-3	NA	TRBV2	TGTGCCAGCAAGGCAGAGGGAGATACGCAGTATTTT	CASKAEGDTQYF